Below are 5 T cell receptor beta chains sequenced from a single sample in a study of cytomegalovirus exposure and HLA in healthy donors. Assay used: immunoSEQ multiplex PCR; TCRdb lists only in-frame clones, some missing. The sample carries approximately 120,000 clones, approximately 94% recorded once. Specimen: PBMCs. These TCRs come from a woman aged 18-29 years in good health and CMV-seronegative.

CDR3 nucleotides: TGTGCCAGCAGTGAGACTGGGGCGAATTATGGCTACACCTTC. It encodes CASSETGANYGYTF. The chain uses TRBV2 and TRBJ1-2; D is perhaps TRBD1 (5 bases). The CDR3 has 14 amino acids. The V end lost 3 bases, the J end lost 5 bases, and 13 bases lay between the germline ends. Germline V gives CDR1 SNHLY, CDR2 FYNNEI.

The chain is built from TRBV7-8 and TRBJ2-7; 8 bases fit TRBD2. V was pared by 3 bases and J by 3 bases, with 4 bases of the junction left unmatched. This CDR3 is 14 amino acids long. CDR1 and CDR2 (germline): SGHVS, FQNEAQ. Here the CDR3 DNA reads TGTGCCAGCAGCTTCCGGGAGGGGAGCTACGAGCAGTACTTC. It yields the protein CASSFREGSYEQYF.

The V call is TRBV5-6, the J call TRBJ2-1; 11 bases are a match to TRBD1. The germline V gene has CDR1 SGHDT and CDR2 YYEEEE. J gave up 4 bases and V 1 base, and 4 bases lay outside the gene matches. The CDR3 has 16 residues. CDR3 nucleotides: TGTGCCAGCAGCTTGCGGACAGGGGGCGAGTACAATGAGCAGTTCTTC. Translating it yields CASSLRTGGEYNEQFF.

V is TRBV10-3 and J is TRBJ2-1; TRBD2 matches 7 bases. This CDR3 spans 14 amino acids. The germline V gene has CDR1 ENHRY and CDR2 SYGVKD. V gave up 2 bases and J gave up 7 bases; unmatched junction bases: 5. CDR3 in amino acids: CAISEGASGNEQFF. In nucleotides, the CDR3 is TGTGCCATCAGTGAGGGAGCTAGCGGTAATGAGCAGTTCTTC.

CDR3 region: CASGLMNTEAFF. The CDR3 DNA reads TGCGCCAGCGGCCTCATGAACACTGAAGCTTTCTTT. The chain carries TRBV10-2 and TRBJ1-1; D call uncertain. This CDR3 is 12 amino acids long. CDR1 WSHSY and CDR2 SAAADI come from the germline V gene. V was trimmed by 8 bases and J by 0 bases, leaving 7 bases between them.